This record concerns one T cell receptor (beta chain) sequence. This clonotype came up many times. Its antigen has not been determined. Within one base of it there is no much larger clone, and no base qualities were kept. This sample is part of a study of low-dose radiotherapy and immunotherapy resistance in tumors (dated by TCRdb to about 2022). Context from the whole study: In Cohort 1, each fraction delivered 0.5 Gy every 2 weeks, and the prescribed total PTV dose was 6.5 Gy. In Cohort 2, 1 Gy per fraction was delivered every two weeks, for a total of 13 Gy over 26 weeks. Patients were given nivolumab as a 240 mg flat dose every two weeks and ipilimumab at 1 mg/kg every six weeks, with both drugs delivered intravenously. Intravenous cyclophosphamide at 200 mg/m2 was administered every two weeks, one day ahead of each radiation and immunotherapy administration. Starting on cycle 1 day 1, patients took 300 mg of aspirin by mouth once a day for four cycles. Randomization of trial participants into treatment groups was not performed. Eight patients were included in the translational analysis, namely three from the first dose cohort plus the first five from the second dose cohort.

Sequencing relied on an Illumina HiSeq 2500. To make first-strand cDNA, Superscript III was used along with a set of TRAV- and TRBV-specific primers so that both the TCRalpha and TCRbeta chains were covered. TCRs were amplified with Phusion for around 20 PCR cycles using a constant-region primer together with the adapter attached to the V primers. The isolated mRNA was amplified using the MessageAmp II aRNA Amplification Kit, with in vitro transcription performed for 15 to 20 hours at 37 degrees C. mRNA for TCR sequencing was isolated with the Dynabeads mRNA DIRECT Purification Kit. A second approximately 25-cycle Phusion PCR added indexed Illumina adapters, and products were purified with AMPure XP beads. The study's own analysis went as follows. Custom Perl scripts were used to pool TCR sequences that encoded the same protein, to remove out-of-frame sequences, and to calculate the abundance of each clonotype. Any TCR sequence backed by just one read was left out of the analysis. The metrics used to describe the repertoires included Shannon entropy, Gini index, clonality, richness, and the frequency of TCRs shared between repertoires. The public reads were quality trimmed at Q25 with fastp and then assembled into clones with MiXCR by TCRdb, keeping productive beta chains. Duplicate CDR3 protein sequences are folded into a single record with the most common DNA and genes. The V and J calls and clone size come from TCRdb's table, not from the authors' own analysis. The table for this sample lists tens of thousands of distinct CDR3 sequences; roughly 20% of them were counted only once. The ten largest make up 9.5% to 15% of the sample.

The CDR3, cysteine through phenylalanine, is 17 amino acids long. This entry keeps only the CDR3 DNA: 51 bases, framed from base 1. The germline V gene sets CDR1 to SGHTA and CDR2 to FQGNSA. Trimming accounts for 2 bases at V and 5 bases at J, while the number of junction bases matched to no gene is 5. Interpreted using the paper, the time point label stands for: after trial treatment. In light of the paper, this sample's treatment or condition label describes: LDRT plus nivolumab, ipilimumab, low-dose cyclophosphamide and aspirin (RACIN trial). Donors were enrolled in RACIN, a single-arm phase I dose-escalation trial combining nivolumab, ipilimumab, aspirin, low-dose cyclophosphamide and low-dose radiotherapy. To be eligible, a patient needed to have an advanced solid tumor that was TIL-negative.

The chain employs TRBV7-2 and TRBJ2-2, with 13 junctional bases fitting TRBD2. Sequencing used PBMCs, obtained after low-dose radiotherapy plus immunotherapy. The sequence came from a female donor with ovarian cancer. The CDR3 reads as follows: CASSLSTSGGQTGELFF. DNA sequence: TGTGCCAGCAGCTTATCGACTAGCGGGGGGCAAACCGGGGAGCTGTTTTTT.